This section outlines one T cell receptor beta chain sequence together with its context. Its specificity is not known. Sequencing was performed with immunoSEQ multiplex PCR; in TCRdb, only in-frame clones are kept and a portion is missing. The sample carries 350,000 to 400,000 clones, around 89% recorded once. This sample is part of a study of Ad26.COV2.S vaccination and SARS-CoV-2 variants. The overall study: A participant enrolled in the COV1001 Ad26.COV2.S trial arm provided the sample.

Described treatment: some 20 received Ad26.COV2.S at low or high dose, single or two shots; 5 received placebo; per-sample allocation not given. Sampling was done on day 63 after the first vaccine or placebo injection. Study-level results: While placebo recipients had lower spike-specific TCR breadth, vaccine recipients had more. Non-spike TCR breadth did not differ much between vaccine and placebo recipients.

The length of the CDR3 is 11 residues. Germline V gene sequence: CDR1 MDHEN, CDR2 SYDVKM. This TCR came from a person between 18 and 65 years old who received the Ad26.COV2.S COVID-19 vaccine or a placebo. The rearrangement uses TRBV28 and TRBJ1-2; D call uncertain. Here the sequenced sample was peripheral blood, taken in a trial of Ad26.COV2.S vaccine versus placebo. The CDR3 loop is CGVRDYNGYTF. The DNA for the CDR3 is TGTGGAGTCCGGGATTATAATGGCTACACCTTC.